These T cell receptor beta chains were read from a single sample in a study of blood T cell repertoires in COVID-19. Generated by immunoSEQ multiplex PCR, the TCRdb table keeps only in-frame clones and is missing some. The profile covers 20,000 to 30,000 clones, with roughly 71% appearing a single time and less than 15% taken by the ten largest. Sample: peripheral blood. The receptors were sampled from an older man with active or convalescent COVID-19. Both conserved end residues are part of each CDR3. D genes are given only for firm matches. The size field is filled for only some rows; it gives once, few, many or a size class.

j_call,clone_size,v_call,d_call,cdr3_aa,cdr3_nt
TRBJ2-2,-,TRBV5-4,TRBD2,CASSFRTSGGSGELFF,TGTGCCAGCAGCTTCCGGACTAGCGGGGGGTCCGGGGAGCTGTTTTTT
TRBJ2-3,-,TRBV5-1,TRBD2,CASSSGGSTDTQYF,TGCGCCAGCAGTAGCGGGGGGAGCACAGATACGCAGTATTTT
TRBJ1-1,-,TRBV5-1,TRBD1,CASSLGQGLRPYMNTEAFF,TGCGCCAGCAGCTTGGGACAGGGGCTCCGGCCCTACATGAACACTGAAGCTTTCTTT
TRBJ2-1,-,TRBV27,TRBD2,CASRQTSGGRSSYNEQFF,TGTGCCAGCAGGCAAACTAGCGGGGGCCGAAGCTCCTACAATGAGCAGTTCTTC
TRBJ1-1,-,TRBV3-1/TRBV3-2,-,CASSQDMGVSVAFF,TGTGCCAGCAGCCAAGATATGGGTGTTAGCGTAGCTTTCTTT
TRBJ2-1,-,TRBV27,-,CASSPRIADKYNEQFF,TGTGCCAGCAGTCCGCGCATAGCGGACAAATACAATGAGCAGTTCTTC
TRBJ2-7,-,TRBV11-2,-,CASSPTGSYEQYF,TGTGCCAGCAGCCCGACAGGCTCCTACGAGCAGTACTTC
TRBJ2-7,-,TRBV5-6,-,CASSFAGATYEQYF,TGTGCCAGCAGCTTCGCAGGGGCTACCTACGAGCAGTACTTC
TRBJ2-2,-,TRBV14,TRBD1,CASSPLLGQANTGELFF,TGTGCCAGCAGCCCCCTATTAGGACAGGCGAACACCGGGGAGCTGTTTTTT
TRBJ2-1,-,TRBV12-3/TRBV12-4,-,CASSLWDWNEQFF,TGTGCCAGCAGTCTATGGGACTGGAATGAGCAGTTCTTC
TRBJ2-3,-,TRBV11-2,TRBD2,CASSKVPAGGGDTQYF,TGTGCCAGCAGCAAAGTCCCAGCGGGGGGAGGGGATACGCAGTATTTT
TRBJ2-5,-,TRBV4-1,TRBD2,CASSQAPSGGEETQYF,TGCGCCAGCAGCCAAGCACCTAGCGGGGGGGAAGAGACCCAGTACTTC
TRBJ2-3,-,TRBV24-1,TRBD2,CATSPGGSGTDTQYF,TGTGCCACCAGCCCCGGGGGGTCTGGGACAGATACGCAGTATTTT
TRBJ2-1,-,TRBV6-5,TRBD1,CASDDRGPYNEQFF,TGTGCCAGCGATGACAGGGGACCCTACAATGAGCAGTTCTTC
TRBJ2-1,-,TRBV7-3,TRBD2,CASSLTSGGPFQNNEQFF,TGTGCCAGCAGCTTAACTAGCGGGGGGCCATTCCAAAACAATGAGCAGTTCTTC
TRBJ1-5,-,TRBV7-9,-,CASSFRGQLNQPQHF,TGTGCCAGCAGTTTCAGAGGGCAGCTCAATCAGCCCCAGCATTTT
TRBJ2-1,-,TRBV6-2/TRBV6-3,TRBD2,CASSYPKTSGVGNEQFF,TGTGCCAGCAGTTACCCTAAGACTAGCGGGGTTGGCAATGAGCAGTTCTTC
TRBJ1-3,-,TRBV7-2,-,CASSLISGRGSGNTIYF,TGTGCCAGCAGCTTAATATCCGGTCGGGGCTCTGGAAACACCATATATTTT
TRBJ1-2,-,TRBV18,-,CASSPSGAVRPNYGYTF,TGTGCCAGCTCACCATCAGGGGCGGTCCGACCTAACTATGGCTACACCTTC
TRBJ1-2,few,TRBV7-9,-,CASSLGSAGGYTF,TGTGCCAGCAGCTTAGGCTCGGCGGGGGGCTACACCTTC
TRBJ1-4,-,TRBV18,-,CASSPSLGRSNEKLFF,TGTGCCAGCTCACCATCTTTGGGGAGGTCTAATGAAAAACTGTTTTTT
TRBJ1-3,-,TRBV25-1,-,CASSEGGRRNTIYF,TGTGCCAGCAGTGAAGGGGGCAGACGAAACACCATATATTTT
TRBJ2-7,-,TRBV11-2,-,CASSLVGGAYEQYF,TGTGCCAGCAGCTTAGTCGGGGGTGCCTACGAGCAGTACTTC
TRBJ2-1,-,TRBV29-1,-,CSFGGDTYGSEQFF,TGCAGCTTTGGCGGAGACACATACGGGAGTGAGCAGTTCTTC
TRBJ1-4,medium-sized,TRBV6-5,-,CASSSFGGQEEKLFF,TGTGCCAGCAGCTCCTTCGGGGGGCAAGAAGAAAAACTGTTTTTT
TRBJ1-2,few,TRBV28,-,CASEGFGYTF,TGTGCCAGCGAGGGTTTTGGCTACACCTTC
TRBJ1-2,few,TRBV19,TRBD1,CATRQGTNYGYTF,TGTGCCACCCGACAGGGAACTAACTATGGCTACACCTTC
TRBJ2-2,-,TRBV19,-,CASTRGLNTGELFF,TGTGCCAGTACCAGGGGATTGAACACCGGGGAGCTGTTTTTT
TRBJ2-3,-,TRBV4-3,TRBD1,CASSHYPGQSTDTQYF,TGCGCCAGCAGCCACTATCCGGGACAGAGCACAGATACGCAGTATTTT
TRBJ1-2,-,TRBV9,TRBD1,CASSPSTTGRSDGYTF,TGTGCCAGCAGCCCTTCAACGACAGGGAGGTCGGATGGCTACACCTTC
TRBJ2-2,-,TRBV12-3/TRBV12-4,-,CASSFPLTGELFF,TGTGCCAGCAGTTTTCCCCTCACCGGGGAGCTGTTTTTT
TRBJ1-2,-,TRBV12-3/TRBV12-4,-,CASSLGEYGYTF,TGTGCCAGCAGTTTGGGCGAATATGGCTACACCTTC
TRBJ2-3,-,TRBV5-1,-,CASSLRGTSTDTQYF,TGCGCCAGCAGCTTAAGGGGCACTAGCACAGATACGCAGTATTTT
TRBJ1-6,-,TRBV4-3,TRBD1,CASSQTGDNSPLHF,TGCGCCAGCAGCCAAACAGGGGATAATTCACCCCTCCACTTT
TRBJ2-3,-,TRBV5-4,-,CASSLEGRTQYF,TGTGCCAGCAGCTTGGAGGGGCGGACGCAGTATTTT
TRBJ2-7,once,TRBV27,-,CASSLDPGLSYEQYF,TGTGCCAGCAGTTTAGATCCGGGACTCTCCTACGAGCAGTACTTC
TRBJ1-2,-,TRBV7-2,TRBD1,CASSPRTGGTPYGYTF,TGTGCCAGCAGCCCGCGGACAGGGGGCACACCCTATGGCTACACCTTC
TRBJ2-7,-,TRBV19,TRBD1,CASSRRTGGGDEQYF,TGTGCCAGTAGCCGACGGACAGGGGGTGGGGACGAGCAGTACTTC
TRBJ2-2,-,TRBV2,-,CASSEVLGSGELFF,TGTGCCAGCAGTGAGGTTCTGGGGAGTGGGGAGCTGTTTTTT
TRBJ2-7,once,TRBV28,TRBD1,CASSTGQGALGDSRIFEQYF,TGTGCCAGCAGTACCGGACAGGGGGCGCTGGGTGACTCTAGAATATTCGAGCAGTACTTC
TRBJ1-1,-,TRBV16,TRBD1,CASSYLQGRTEAFF,TGTGCCAGCAGCTACTTACAGGGGAGAACTGAAGCTTTCTTT
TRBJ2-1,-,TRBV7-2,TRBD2,CASSLATGLAGAYEQFF,TGTGCCAGCAGCTTAGCGACGGGACTAGCGGGAGCATACGAGCAGTTCTTC
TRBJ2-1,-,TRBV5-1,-,CASRTYPSYNEQFF,TGCGCCAGCCGGACTTACCCCTCCTACAATGAGCAGTTCTTC
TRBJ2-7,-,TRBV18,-,CASSPRGGAISYEQYF,TGTGCCAGCTCACCTAGGGGGGGGGCGATCTCCTACGAGCAGTACTTC
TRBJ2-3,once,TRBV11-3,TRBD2,CASSFTGTSGAGKDTQYF,TGTGCCAGCAGCTTCACCGGGACTAGCGGGGCGGGAAAGGATACGCAGTATTTT
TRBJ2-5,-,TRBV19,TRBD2,CASSMAGRGAETQYF,TGTGCCAGTAGTATGGCCGGGCGGGGGGCAGAGACCCAGTACTTC
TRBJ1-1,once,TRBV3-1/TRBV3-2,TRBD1,CASSQFGGTGGKTEAFF,TGTGCCAGCAGCCAATTTGGGGGGACAGGGGGCAAGACTGAAGCTTTCTTT
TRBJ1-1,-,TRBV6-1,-,CASSDQTGEAFF,TGTGCCAGCAGTGATCAGACAGGCGAAGCTTTCTTT
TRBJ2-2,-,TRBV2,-,CASRPGFGTGELFF,TGTGCCAGCAGACCAGGGTTTGGAACCGGGGAGCTGTTTTTT
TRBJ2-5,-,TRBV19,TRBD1,CASSAGQGASETQYF,TGTGCCAGTAGTGCGGGACAGGGGGCATCAGAGACCCAGTACTTC
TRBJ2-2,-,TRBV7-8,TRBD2,CASSFGGSPGELFF,TGTGCCAGCAGCTTCGGCGGGAGTCCCGGGGAGCTGTTTTTT
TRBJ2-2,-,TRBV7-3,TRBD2,CASSLGLAGVKTGELFF,TGTGCCAGCAGCTTGGGACTAGCGGGGGTAAAAACCGGGGAGCTGTTTTTT
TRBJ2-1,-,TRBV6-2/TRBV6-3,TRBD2,CASSLAGGPYNEQFF,TGTGCCAGCAGTCTAGCGGGAGGGCCCTACAATGAGCAGTTCTTC